The 20 T cell receptor beta chains given below trace back to one sample, sequenced in a study of shared clonotypes between healthy human individuals. Clones were read by immunoSEQ multiplex PCR, and TCRdb kept only the in-frame ones, dropping some. The sample contains fewer than 600,000 clones, 79% of which appear only once. The specimen sequenced was PBMCs. The origin of the receptors is a woman aged 40 to 50 in good health. Some clones in this sample may be carry-over from other donors' samples.

The chain has TRBV9 and TRBJ2-5; possible D gene TRBD2, 5 bases. This CDR3 has 13 amino acids. V was pared by 0 bases and J by 6 bases, with 9 bases between. Germline CDR1 and CDR2: SGDLS and YYNGEE. CDR3 protein: CASSVDWRKTQYF. The CDR3 DNA sequence: TGTGCCAGCAGCGTAGATTGGAGGAAGACCCAGTACTTC.

The chain links TRBV5-4 to TRBJ2-2; 7 bases agree with TRBD2. Germline loops: CDR1 SGHNT, CDR2 YYREEE (reference sequence). V dropped 4 bases and J dropped 7; count of bases not matched to a gene: 10. The CDR3 loop spans 15 amino acids. CDR3 residues: CASSPWGGSLGELFF. The CDR3 bases are TGTGCCAGCAGCCCGTGGGGGGGGAGCCTCGGGGAGCTGTTTTTT.

The rearrangement joins TRBV6-5 to TRBJ1-4; 8 nucleotides align to TRBD1. The ends lost 5 bases at V and 8 bases at J; junction bases unmatched: 10. This CDR3 has 15 amino acids. CDR1 is MNHEY, CDR2 SVGAGI, per germline. The CDR3 reads CASSTRQGMGEKLFF. The CDR3 DNA follows: TGTGCCAGCAGTACAAGACAGGGGATGGGGGAAAAACTGTTTTTT.

This clone was recorded a few times. The V and J genes are TRBV27 and TRBJ1-5; 9 nucleotides match TRBD1. Trimming at V came to 3 bases and at J to 5 bases, leaving 11 bases not matched to a gene. Germline CDR1 and CDR2: MNHEY and SMNVEV (reference sequence). The CDR3 is 17 amino acids. The CDR3 coding sequence is TGTGCCAGCAGTTTCGTAGGGACAGGGAAGATGTATCAGCCCCAGCATTTT. Its translation is CASSFVGTGKMYQPQHF.

This clone was recorded many times. One junction end does not reproduce the germline sequence, and a read error may be involved. The chain is built from TRBV7-9 and TRBJ1-5; D is undetermined. Germline loops: CDR1 SEHNR, CDR2 FQNEAQ (reference sequence). The CDR3 length is 13 residues. In DNA, the CDR3 is TGTGCCAGCAGCTTAGAGGCTAATCGGCCCCAGCATTTT. Residues: CASSLEANRPQHF.

The chain is built from TRBV28 and TRBJ2-1; 13 nucleotides agree with TRBD2. V was pared by 6 bases and J by 7 bases, with 3 bases of the junction left unmatched. Germline assignment: CDR1 MDHEN and CDR2 SYDVKM. This CDR3 is built from 14 residues. The CDR3 reads CASRGLAGLNEQFF. The CDR3 DNA sequence: TGTGCCAGCAGGGGACTAGCGGGGCTTAATGAGCAGTTCTTC.

The chain carries TRBV19 and TRBJ1-3; D is undetermined. The CDR3 length is 17 residues. Germline V CDR1 and CDR2: LNHDA, SQIVND (reference sequence). The V end was cut by 3 bases, the J end by 2 bases, with 17 bases between. CDR3 coding DNA: TGTGCCAGTAGTATGTCCTGGACCCCTATCACTGGAAACACCATATATTTT. Translation gives CASSMSWTPITGNTIYF.

The chain links TRBV28 to TRBJ2-5, with TRBD1 as a possible D gene (6 bases). The DNA end is more similar to TRBJ2-7, so the J call may be wrong. Germline V gene sequence: CDR1 MDHEN, CDR2 SYDVKM. The CDR3 extends over 16 amino acids. The DNA for the CDR3 is TGTGCCAGCAGCCCAAGGGTGGGGGCAAGGTTCTACGAGCAGTACTTC. Translated: CASSPRVGARFYEQYF.

On this clone itself: The junction does not match germline at one end; this may be a read error. DNA of the CDR3: TGTGCTAGCAGCCTACTCTCGACAGGGTGGGAGACCCAGTACTTC. Encoded protein: CASSLLSTGWETQYF. The rearrangement joins TRBV7-7 to TRBJ2-5, with TRBD1 identical over 7 bases. CDR1 and CDR2 (germline): SSHAT, FNYEAQ (reference sequence). This CDR3 spans 15 amino acids.

The chain joins TRBV15 to TRBJ2-1, with TRBD2 identical over 9 bases. This CDR3 has 17 amino acids. V lost 2 bases, J lost 2 bases, and 7 bases stayed unmatched. Germline CDR1 is LNHNV and CDR2 is YYDKDF (reference sequence). The CDR3 here is CATSRRQREVPYNEQFF. CDR3 DNA: TGTGCCACCAGCAGACGTCAGCGGGAGGTCCCCTACAATGAGCAGTTCTTC.

Regarding this clone: Different DNA sequences within this sample yield the same CDR3. The chain carries TRBV7-2 and TRBJ2-7; 8 bases map to TRBD1. The CDR3 has 14 residues. CDR1 and CDR2 (germline): SGHTA, FQGNSA. V trimming: 3 bases; J trimming: 1 base; junction bases outside the gene matches: 2. Here the CDR3 DNA reads TGTGCCAGCAGCTTTCAGGGGGCATCCTACGAGCAGTACTTC. Residues: CASSFQGASYEQYF.

The J gene is TRBJ1-1, the V gene TRBV6-5, with 7 bases that match TRBD1. The CDR3 consists of 15 residues. J lost 2 bases, V lost 2 bases, and 5 bases had no gene match. Germline lookup yields CDR1 MNHEY and CDR2 SVGAGI. CDR3 DNA sequence: TGTGCCAGCAGTTACGCAGGGGGGACCAACACTGAAGCTTTCTTT. Translation: CASSYAGGTNTEAFF.

In DNA, the CDR3 is TGTGCCAGTAGTCCAACAGCGGCCCCCACAGATACGCAGTATTTT. It specifies CASSPTAAPTDTQYF. The chain carries TRBV19 and TRBJ2-3, with D maybe TRBD2 (5 bases). The CDR3 runs to 15 residues. Germline CDR1 and CDR2: LNHDA and SQIVND (reference sequence). The V and J ends lost 5 bases and 2 bases respectively, with 14 bases between them.

This clone was observed a handful of times. The chain has TRBV5-6 and TRBJ1-5; unclear D gene. Between the trimmed V and J ends, which lost 4 bases and 5 bases, there was a span of 10 bases. The CDR3 contains 13 residues. Germline CDR1 SGHDT, CDR2 YYEEEE. As DNA, the CDR3 is TGTGCCAGCAGCCGAACCCAGGATCAGCCCCAGCATTTT. It codes for CASSRTQDQPQHF. The whole variable domain, remainder taken from reference TRBV5-6 and TRBJ1-5, is DAGVTQSPTHLIKTRGQQVTLRCSPKSGHDTVSWYQQALGQGPQFIFQYYEEEERQRGNFPDRFSGHQFPNYSSELNVNALLLGDSALYLCASSRTQDQPQHFGDGTRLSIL.

The rearrangement joins TRBV7-3 to TRBJ2-1; D not certain. V was trimmed by 8 bases and J by 6 bases, leaving 11 bases between them. This CDR3 contains 12 residues. The V gene's germline CDR1 is SGHTA and CDR2 FQGTGA. CDR3: CASESSSNEQFF. The CDR3 nucleotides read TGTGCCAGCGAAAGCTCGAGCAATGAGCAGTTCTTC.

Points on this clone: Compared with germline, one end of the junction differs, possibly owing to a read error. The sample carries other DNA sequences with the same CDR3. The V gene is TRBV29-1, the J gene TRBJ1-5, with D uncertain. This CDR3 is 17 amino acids long. Germline values: CDR1 SQVTM, CDR2 ANQGSEA. This CDR3 reads CSVSTEGYEYSNQPQHF. The CDR3 coding sequence is TGCAGCGTTTCCACGGAGGGTTACGAATATAGCAATCAGCCCCAGCACTTT.

The chain is built from TRBV5-4 and TRBJ2-1, with unresolved D. Germline CDR1 SGHNT, CDR2 YYREEE (reference sequence). Deletions cut 1 base from V and 0 bases from J, with 5 bases between. The CDR3 consists of 14 residues. As DNA, the CDR3 is TGTGCCAGCAGCTTGCCGGACTCCTACAATGAGCAGTTCTTC. Translated, it gives CASSLPDSYNEQFF.

About this clone: A far more abundant clone sits one base away, making this likely a read error. CDR3 region: CASSQDRLGADTQYF. The DNA of the CDR3 is TGTGCCAGCAGCCAAGATAGGCTGGGTGCAGATACGCAGTATTTT. The chain combines TRBV4-2 with TRBJ2-3; unclear D gene. Per germline, CDR1 LGHNA and CDR2 YNFKEQ. The CDR3 sequence is 15 residues long. V was trimmed by 0 bases and J by 4 bases, leaving 11 bases between them.

The chain couples TRBV5-1 to TRBJ2-2; possibly TRBD1 or TRBD2 for D (5 bases each). Germline values: CDR1 SGHRS, CDR2 YFSETQ. There are 21 residues in the CDR3. Trimming took 5 bases from V and 6 from J, leaving 35 bases between them. In DNA form, the CDR3 reads TGCGCCAGCAGATTCACCTGGCACCGACAGTCCCCGATGACGCGGGCCGGGGAGCTGTTTTTT. Translation gives CASRFTWHRQSPMTRAGELFF.

V is TRBV5-1 and J is TRBJ1-1; D may be TRBD1 (5 bases). The CDR3 length is 13 residues. Germline CDR1 and CDR2: SGHRS and YFSETQ. Trimming removed 10 bases from V and 1 base from J, with 14 bases in between. CDR3 in DNA: TGCGCCTCCCGGGGGGGGACGAACACTGAAGCTTTCTTT. Residues: CASRGGTNTEAFF.